A single sample gave rise to the 30 T cell receptor beta chains below, sequenced in a study of cytomegalovirus exposure and HLA in healthy donors. The PCR had 60 Vbeta and 13 Jbeta primers. Some clones are missing from TCRdb's copy, which holds only in-frame ones; the method was immunoSEQ multiplex PCR. Here the sample spans 150,000 or so clones, approximately 69% being singletons. The sample taken for sequencing was PBMCs. These receptors originate from a young man in good health and CMV-seronegative.

The V call is TRBV5-1, the J call TRBJ2-1; 9 bases match TRBD1. CDR1 SGHRS and CDR2 YFSETQ come from the germline V gene. The CDR3 is made up of 15 amino acids. Trimming took 4 bases from V and 5 from J; bases not matched to a gene: 7. The CDR3 DNA reads as TGCGCCAGCAGCGTAGGGACAGGGCAGGACAATGAGCAGTTCTTC. Its protein is CASSVGTGQDNEQFF.

CDR3 sequence reads: CASSQERQGAYGYTF. DNA for the CDR3: TGCGCCAGCAGCCAAGAAAGGCAGGGGGCCTATGGCTACACCTTC. V is TRBV4-3 and J is TRBJ1-2; 8 bases map to TRBD1. This CDR3 is 15 amino acids long. CDR1 is LGHNA, CDR2 YSLEER, per germline. The V segment lost 0 bases and the J segment 4 bases; nucleotides outside the gene matches: 4.

This clone came up a few times. The rearrangement uses TRBV5-1 and TRBJ1-1; TRBD1 is a possible D gene (5 bases). This CDR3 region has 14 residues. Deletions cut 1 base from V and 1 base from J, with 8 bases between. Looked up from germline, CDR1 is SGHRS and CDR2 is YFSETQ. Here the CDR3 DNA reads TGCGCCAGCAGCTTGCCCACAGGGAACACTGAAGCTTTCTTT. Amino acid sequence: CASSLPTGNTEAFF.

As for this clone: A junction boundary mismatches the germline segment, possibly from a read error. The gene calls are TRBV6-1 and TRBJ1-6, with 9 nucleotides matching TRBD1. This CDR3 comprises 15 residues. Germline CDR1 MNHNS, CDR2 SASEGT. CDR3 nucleotides: TGTGCCAGCAGTGAGGAGGGACAGGGAGGTTCACCCCCCCACTTT. This sequence encodes CASSEEGQGGSPPHF.

This clone showed up just a few times. The V call is TRBV7-8, the J call TRBJ1-6; D not certain. V lost 3 bases and J lost 0, with 15 bases in between. Germline V CDR1 and CDR2: SGHVS, FQNEAQ. The CDR3 is made up of 18 amino acids. The CDR3 DNA reads as TGTGCCAGCAGCTTGCCCGGCGGAGGAAGCTCCTATAATTCACCCCTCCACTTT. Translating gives CASSLPGGGSSYNSPLHF. Looking up the rest from reference TRBV7-8 and TRBJ1-6 gives the full variable domain: GAGVSQSPRYKVAKRGQDVALRCDPISGHVSLFWYQQALGQGPEFLTYFQNEAQLDKSGLPSDRFFAERPEGSVSTLKIQRTQQEDSAVYLCASSLPGGGSSYNSPLHFGNGTRLTVT.

With regard to this clone: Additional DNA sequences in this sample encode the identical CDR3. This chain joins TRBV15 and TRBJ2-7; 9 nucleotides line up with TRBD1. Germline CDR1 LNHNV, CDR2 YYDKDF (reference sequence). This CDR3 is built from 13 residues. The trim removed 8 bases at V and 3 bases at J, leaving 5 bases unmatched. The CDR3 region is CATSRDRVYEQYF. CDR3 in DNA: TGTGCCACCTCCCGGGACAGGGTCTACGAGCAGTACTTC.

This clone was picked up a small number of times. This sequence joins TRBV2 and TRBJ1-2; 7 bases map to TRBD1. Germline V gene sequence: CDR1 SNHLY, CDR2 FYNNEI. The CDR3 loop spans 18 amino acids. V dropped 0 bases and J dropped 2; count of bases not matched to a gene: 12. This CDR3 is CASSEAPGTVRWNYGYTF. For the CDR3, the DNA is TGTGCCAGCAGTGAAGCGCCCGGGACAGTTCGTTGGAACTATGGCTACACCTTC.

This chain uses TRBV28 with TRBJ1-4, with 7 positions matching TRBD1. The trim removed 4 bases at V and 8 bases at J, leaving 7 bases unmatched. Germline V CDR1 and CDR2: MDHEN, SYDVKM. The CDR3 runs to 14 residues. The CDR3 here is CASSSTGSGEKLFF. CDR3 coding DNA: TGTGCCAGCAGTTCGACAGGGAGTGGCGAAAAACTGTTTTTT.

This sequence joins TRBV7-8 and TRBJ2-2; no clear D gene. CDR3 length: 13 amino acids. The V gene lost 5 bases and the J gene lost 3 bases, with 7 bases spanning the gap. CDR1 is SGHVS and CDR2 is FQNEAQ in the germline V gene. The CDR3 DNA follows: TGTGCCAGCAGCCCACAGTACACCGGGGAGCTGTTTTTT. Translating gives CASSPQYTGELFF.

The V call is TRBV28, the J call TRBJ2-7, with a tentative D call TRBD1 (6 bases). This CDR3 contains 14 residues. Germline V gives CDR1 MDHEN, CDR2 SYDVKM. V lost 0 bases to trimming and J lost 3 bases, with 9 bases between them. The CDR3 nucleotides are TGTGCCAGCAGTTTATGGGTAGGGGGCTACGAGCAGTACTTC. Its protein is CASSLWVGGYEQYF.

J is TRBJ2-7 and V is TRBV27; possible D gene TRBD2, 6 bases. Germline CDR1 and CDR2: MNHEY and SMNVEV (reference sequence). CDR3 length: 13 residues. V gave up 0 bases and J gave up 7 bases, with 10 bases separating them. CDR3 region: CASSLSWGGEQYF. The CDR3 DNA reads TGTGCCAGCAGTTTATCGTGGGGAGGTGAGCAGTACTTC.

J is TRBJ1-5 and V is TRBV6-4; D unresolved. V lost 2 bases and J 3 bases, leaving 11 bases between the germline ends. There are 15 residues in the CDR3. Per the germline V gene, CDR1 is MRHNA and CDR2 is SNTAGT. The CDR3 nucleotides are TGTGCCAGCAGTGACGGTGGCCCCAACAATCAGCCCCAGCATTTT. Protein sequence: CASSDGGPNNQPQHF.

The J gene is TRBJ2-6, the V gene TRBV5-6, with D possibly being TRBD2 (7 bases). Germline V gene data show CDR1 as SGHDT and CDR2 as YYEEEE. V was shortened by 4 bases and J by 1 base, with 12 bases between the two germline ends. The CDR3 is 16 amino acids. CDR3 amino acids: CASSGGGLSGANVLTF. In DNA form, the CDR3 reads TGTGCCAGCAGCGGGGGGGGGCTATCTGGGGCCAACGTCCTGACTTTC.

This clone has just one count. V is TRBV11-1 and J is TRBJ2-5; a possible D gene is TRBD1 (6 bases). This CDR3 is built from 15 residues. Germline CDR1 SGHAT, CDR2 FQDESV (reference sequence). The V end lost 1 base, the J end lost 2 bases, and 11 bases lay between the germline ends. CDR3 DNA sequence: TGTGCCAGCAGCTTAGGACAGGTCCAACAAGAGACCCAGTACTTC. The encoded protein is CASSLGQVQQETQYF.

The chain combines TRBV28 with TRBJ1-2; D remains ambiguous. This CDR3 has 14 residues. Trimming stripped 1 base from V and 7 bases from J, with 13 bases between. Germline CDR1 MDHEN, CDR2 SYDVKM. The DNA for the CDR3 is TGTGCCAGCAGTTTATCTTTACTAAGGTCTGGCTACACCTTC. It encodes CASSLSLLRSGYTF.

This sequence joins TRBV5-4 and TRBJ2-2, with 8 bases lining up with TRBD1. The CDR3 runs to 15 residues. CDR1 and CDR2 from the germline V gene are SGHNT and YYREEE (reference sequence). Trimming took 5 bases from V and 6 from J; bases not matched to a gene: 9. The CDR3 loop reads CASSSGQGYAGELFF. CDR3 nucleotide sequence: TGTGCCAGCAGTTCCGGACAGGGATATGCCGGGGAGCTGTTTTTT. Drawing the rest from reference TRBV5-4 and TRBJ2-2, the complete variable domain is ETGVTQSPTHLIKTRGQQVTLRCSSQSGHNTVSWYQQALGQGPQFIFQYYREEENGRGNFPPRFSGLQFPNYSSELNVNALELDDSALYLCASSSGQGYAGELFFGEGSRLTVL.

V usage is TRBV7-9 and J usage is TRBJ2-1; 10 nucleotides match TRBD2. V was clipped by 5 bases and J by 5 bases; unmatched bases: 6. The CDR3 length is 15 residues. CDR1 is SEHNR and CDR2 is FQNEAQ in the germline V gene (reference sequence). CDR3 amino acids: CASSVSGGTNNEQFF. Here the CDR3 DNA reads TGTGCCAGCAGCGTTAGCGGGGGGACGAACAATGAGCAGTTCTTC.

This clone appeared a few times. The chain employs TRBV29-1 and TRBJ2-1, with 14 bases lining up with TRBD2. Per germline, CDR1 SQVTM and CDR2 ANQGSEA. This CDR3 spans 14 amino acids. The J segment lost 10 bases and the V segment lost 7 bases, leaving 9 bases of the junction unmatched. The chain's CDR3 is CSGLTSGGAWEQFF. In DNA form, the CDR3 reads TGCAGCGGCCTGACTAGCGGGGGGGCCTGGGAGCAGTTCTTC.

This rearrangement joins TRBV18 to TRBJ2-5; 8 bases are a match to TRBD1. With 6 bases clipped from V and 2 bases from J, the junction kept 5 bases outside the gene matches. The CDR3 has 14 amino acids. The V gene's germline CDR1 is KGHSH and CDR2 LQKENI. The CDR3 region has the DNA TGTGCCAGCTCCGCGGGACAGGCACAAGAGACCCAGTACTTC. This encodes CASSAGQAQETQYF.

The V call is TRBV30, the J call TRBJ2-7, with unresolved D. Trimming shortened V by 2 bases and J by 3 bases, and 8 bases separated the two germline ends. The germline gives CDR1 GTSNPN, CDR2 SVGIG (reference sequence). The length of the CDR3 is 12 residues. The CDR3 DNA reads as TGTGCCTGGAGTTCGAAGCGCTACGAGCAGTACTTC. Protein product: CAWSSKRYEQYF.

This clone appeared a single time. The chain employs TRBV7-2 and TRBJ2-5; 13 bases are a match to TRBD2. Germline CDR1 SGHTA, CDR2 FQGNSA. There are 16 residues in the CDR3. V was pared by 5 bases and J by 2 bases, with 5 bases of the junction left unmatched. The CDR3 spells CASSTTSGGTQETQYF. Written as DNA, the CDR3 is TGTGCCAGCAGCACGACTAGCGGGGGGACGCAAGAGACCCAGTACTTC.

The chain links TRBV7-9 to TRBJ2-7; a weak D match, TRBD1 (7 bases). Between the trimmed V and J ends, which lost 5 bases and 3 bases, there was a span of 11 bases. Germline assignment: CDR1 SEHNR and CDR2 FQNEAQ (reference sequence). This CDR3 spans 13 amino acids. Here the CDR3 reads CASSAGQNYEQYF. The CDR3 DNA is TGTGCCAGCAGCGCGGGACAGAACTACGAGCAGTACTTC.

This clone was observed once. CDR3 region: CASSLVTGSYEQYF. DNA of the CDR3: TGCGCCAGCAGCTTGGTTACAGGGTCCTACGAGCAGTACTTC. The rearrangement links TRBV5-1 to TRBJ2-7; a weak D match, TRBD1 (6 bases). From germline, CDR1 is SGHRS and CDR2 YFSETQ. V gave up 0 bases and J gave up 1 base, with 8 bases separating them. The CDR3 runs 14 residues.

The genes are TRBV15 and TRBJ2-1; 7 positions agree with TRBD2. The CDR3 totals 16 residues. V shed 3 bases, J shed 3 bases, and the junction held 8 bases outside the gene matches. The germline V gene has CDR1 LNHNV and CDR2 YYDKDF (reference sequence). The CDR3 loop is CATSRAPGGGYNEQFF. For the CDR3, the DNA is TGTGCCACCAGCAGGGCTCCGGGCGGGGGCTACAATGAGCAGTTCTTC.

The chain links TRBV6-6 to TRBJ2-2; TRBD2 matches at 14 bases. The CDR3 runs 16 residues. Germline V gene lookup returns CDR1 MNHNY and CDR2 SVGAGI (reference sequence). J was trimmed by 6 bases and V by 0 bases; bases with no gene match: 0. The CDR3 loop is CASSYSTSGGAGELFF. The CDR3 region has the DNA TGTGCCAGCAGTTACTCGACTAGCGGGGGGGCCGGGGAGCTGTTTTTT.

This clone appeared a few times. V gene TRBV15 combines with J gene TRBJ2-3; D is undetermined. V lost 0 bases, J lost 3 bases, and 7 bases lay in between. In germline, CDR1 is LNHNV, CDR2 YYDKDF (reference sequence). This CDR3 is 14 amino acids long. The CDR3 sequence: CATSRDFQTDTQYF. DNA for the CDR3: TGTGCCACCAGCAGAGATTTCCAGACAGATACGCAGTATTTT.

The V gene is TRBV15, the J gene TRBJ1-4; 10 bases line up with TRBD1. This CDR3 is 14 amino acids long. Trimming at V came to 5 bases and at J to 6 bases, leaving 3 bases not matched to a gene. Germline CDR1 and CDR2: LNHNV and YYDKDF (reference sequence). This CDR3 reads CATSDRGRDEKLFF. CDR3 in DNA: TGTGCCACCAGCGACAGGGGGCGGGATGAAAAACTGTTTTTT.

This chain uses TRBV28 with TRBJ2-3; D is ambiguous. This CDR3 comprises 13 residues. V lost 3 bases and J 3 bases, leaving 7 bases between the germline ends. Germline CDR1 is MDHEN and CDR2 is SYDVKM. CDR3 region: CASSFLATDTQYF. The CDR3, as DNA: TGTGCCAGCAGTTTCTTAGCAACAGATACGCAGTATTTT.

The genes are TRBV7-9 and TRBJ2-2; 7 bases map to TRBD2. Germline-derived CDR1 and CDR2 are SEHNR and FQNEAQ (reference sequence). J gave up 2 bases and V 5 bases, and 5 bases lay outside the gene matches. The CDR3 is made up of 15 amino acids. The CDR3 region has the DNA TGTGCCAGCAGCATTAGCGGGTCTAACACCGGGGAGCTGTTTTTT. Amino acid sequence: CASSISGSNTGELFF. The whole variable domain, remainder taken from reference TRBV7-9 and TRBJ2-2, is DTGVSQNPRHKITKRGQNVTFRCDPISEHNRLYWYRQTLGQGPEFLTYFQNEAQLEKSRLLSDRFSAERPKGSFSTLEIQRTEQGDSAMYLCASSISGSNTGELFFGEGSRLTVL.

This rearrangement joins TRBV4-1 to TRBJ2-5; possibly TRBD2 for D (7 bases). The CDR3 consists of 15 residues. Germline CDR1 and CDR2: MGHRA and YSYEKL. V dropped 0 bases and J dropped 5 bases, with 13 bases sitting between them. In nucleotides, the CDR3 is TGCGCCAGCAGCCAAGATGGGGGGGGCTGGGAGACCCAGTACTTC. Its translation: CASSQDGGGWETQYF.